The 17 T cell receptor beta chains listed next were all sequenced from one sample in a study of shared clonotypes between healthy human individuals. Only in-frame clones appear in the TCRdb table, and some are missing; sequencing was by immunoSEQ multiplex PCR. This sample yields around 2.3 million clones, of which more than 90% are seen a single time; about 0.13% belongs to the top ten. The sequencing input was naive CD4+ T cells sorted from blood. Subset reported: CD45RA+ positively selected. These receptor sequences come from a man between 18 and 29 years old in good health.

The count of this clone is one. The CDR3 nucleotides read TGTGCCAGCAGCTCCCCAACTGTCCCCTACGAGCAGTACTTC. Translated, it gives CASSSPTVPYEQYF. V usage is TRBV7-3 and J usage is TRBJ2-7; no reliable D call. With 4 bases removed from V and 2 bases from J, the gap between germline ends came to 12 bases. CDR1 is SGHTA, CDR2 FQGTGA, per germline. The length of the CDR3 is 14 residues.

The genes are TRBV11-2 and TRBJ2-7; D perhaps matches TRBD2 (6 bases). The CDR3 length is 16 residues. The germline V gene encodes CDR1 SGHAT and CDR2 FQNNGV. V lost 5 bases, J lost 0 bases, and 17 bases lay in between. This CDR3 is CASSRLRGSLSYEQYF. CDR3 sequence (DNA): TGTGCCAGCAGCCGCTTACGGGGGAGCCTCTCCTACGAGCAGTACTTC.

The chain links TRBV27 to TRBJ2-3; perhaps TRBD1 as D (6 bases). From germline, CDR1 is MNHEY and CDR2 SMNVEV (reference sequence). This CDR3 has 14 amino acids. V was pared by 8 bases and J by 3 bases, with 15 bases between. The CDR3 reads CASAQGPRTDTQYF. The DNA of the CDR3 is TGTGCCAGCGCCCAGGGGCCAAGGACAGATACGCAGTATTTT.

The rearrangement links TRBV6-1 to TRBJ1-5; D may be TRBD1 (6 bases). The CDR3 length is 14 residues. Trimming removed 7 bases at V and 3 bases at J, with 13 bases between. Per germline, CDR1 MNHNS and CDR2 SASEGT. The CDR3 region is CASTGAGNNQPQHF. In DNA form, the CDR3 reads TGTGCCAGCACGGGGGCTGGAAACAATCAGCCCCAGCATTTT.

The chain has TRBV30 and TRBJ1-5; no firm D call. Trimming took off 5 bases at V and 0 bases at J, with 14 bases between the two ends. The CDR3 sequence is 15 residues long. Germline V gene data show CDR1 as GTSNPN and CDR2 as SVGIG (reference sequence). The CDR3 DNA reads TGTGCCTGGTCCCGAGCGGAAGATAGCAATCAGCCCCAGCATTTT. It yields the protein CAWSRAEDSNQPQHF.

This chain links TRBV5-1 with TRBJ1-5; D unresolved. Germline-derived CDR1 and CDR2 are SGHRS and YFSETQ. This CDR3 spans 14 amino acids. Between the trimmed V and J ends, which lost 3 bases and 5 bases, there was a span of 12 bases. Here the CDR3 reads CASSSDTGDQPQHF. The CDR3 DNA is TGCGCCAGCAGCTCAGATACCGGGGATCAGCCCCAGCATTTT.

The chain links TRBV5-6 to TRBJ2-3; the match to TRBD2 covers 13 bases. The germline CDR1 and CDR2 sequences are SGHDT and YYEEEE. The V gene end was trimmed by 3 bases and the J gene end by 8 bases; junction bases not matched to a gene: 3. This CDR3 comprises 14 residues. Written as DNA, the CDR3 is TGTGCCAGCAGCTCCGGGACTAGCGGGACTACGCAGTATTTT. It encodes CASSSGTSGTTQYF.

V usage is TRBV7-9 and J usage is TRBJ1-4; 9 nucleotides align to TRBD1. This CDR3 comprises 15 residues. Germline V gene data show CDR1 as SEHNR and CDR2 as FQNEAQ (reference sequence). Trimming removed 4 bases from V and 6 bases from J; junction bases left unmatched: 6. CDR3 protein: CASSYRQGGDEKLFF. The CDR3 bases are TGTGCCAGCAGCTACCGACAGGGGGGAGATGAAAAACTGTTTTTT.

The chain recombines TRBV6-6 with TRBJ2-7; the D gene is possibly TRBD1 (6 bases). CDR1 and CDR2 from the germline V gene are MNHNY and SVGAGI (reference sequence). V was clipped by 6 bases and J by 6 bases, with 21 bases between them. The CDR3 is 15 amino acids. This chain's CDR3 is CASRGMTGTRFEQYF. Here the CDR3 DNA reads TGTGCCAGCAGGGGTATGACAGGTACGAGGTTCGAGCAGTACTTC.

This clone was recorded only once. The chain couples TRBV4-3 to TRBJ2-7, with TRBD2 as a possible D gene (6 bases). The germline V gene has CDR1 LGHNA and CDR2 YSLEER. The V gene lost 1 base and the J gene lost 0 bases, with 13 bases spanning the gap. The CDR3 covers 16 residues. The CDR3 is CASSQGVSGSSYEQYF. The CDR3 DNA sequence: TGCGCCAGCAGCCAAGGAGTTAGCGGAAGCTCCTACGAGCAGTACTTC.

The rearrangement uses TRBV6-5 and TRBJ1-2; TRBD1 matches 9 bases. The CDR3 consists of 13 residues. Trimming at V came to 6 bases and at J to 2 bases, leaving 1 base not matched to a gene. Germline-derived CDR1 and CDR2 are MNHEY and SVGAGI. The CDR3 nucleotides read TGTGCCAGCAGGGACAGGGGAAACTATGGCTACACCTTC. This translates into CASRDRGNYGYTF.

The sample holds one count of this clone. V usage is TRBV28 and J usage is TRBJ2-7, with 7 nucleotides matching TRBD1. The CDR3 runs to 14 residues. Trimming took 4 bases from V and 1 from J; bases not matched to a gene: 4. CDR1 and CDR2 (germline): MDHEN, SYDVKM. The CDR3 DNA follows: TGTGCCAGCAGTTCAGGGGGAATGTCCTACGAGCAGTACTTC. Amino acids: CASSSGGMSYEQYF. Filled out from reference TRBV28 and TRBJ2-7, the complete variable domain reads DVKVTQSSRYLVKRTGEKVFLECVQDMDHENMFWYRQDPGLGLRLIYFSYDVKMKEKGDIPEGYSVSREKKERFSLILESASTNQTSMYLCASSSGGMSYEQYFGPGTRLTVT.

The rearrangement uses TRBV7-2 and TRBJ2-3; the match to TRBD1 covers 7 bases. V lost 5 bases, J lost 0 bases, and 5 bases stayed unmatched. Germline CDR1 is SGHTA and CDR2 is FQGNSA. This CDR3 has 15 residues. CDR3 loop: CASSQRQGSTDTQYF. For the CDR3, the DNA is TGTGCCAGCAGCCAGAGACAGGGAAGCACAGATACGCAGTATTTT.

Regarding this clone: This sample includes further DNA sequences coding for the same CDR3. The gene calls are TRBV5-1 and TRBJ2-5; tentatively, D is TRBD1 or TRBD2 (6 bases each). Germline V gene lookup returns CDR1 SGHRS and CDR2 YFSETQ. The CDR3 consists of 14 residues. The V gene lost 0 bases and the J gene lost 5 bases, with 11 bases spanning the gap. The CDR3 DNA reads TGCGCCAGCAGCTTGGAGGGGGGCGTTGAGACCCAGTACTTC. Translating gives CASSLEGGVETQYF. The full variable domain, in which reference TRBV5-1 and TRBJ2-5 provide the parts outside the CDR3, is KAGVTQTPRYLIKTRGQQVTLSCSPISGHRSVSWYQQTPGQGLQFLFEYFSETQRNKGNFPGRFSGRQFSNSRSEMNVSTLELGDSALYLCASSLEGGVETQYFGPGTRLLVL.

J is TRBJ1-1 and V is TRBV6-6; TRBD1 might be the D (5 bases). The CDR3 contains 14 residues. V was pared by 8 bases and J by 4 bases, with 17 bases between. Germline V lookup: CDR1 MNHNY, CDR2 SVGAGI (reference sequence). The CDR3: CASYRQRVGTEAFF. The CDR3 DNA follows: TGTGCCAGCTATCGACAGAGAGTCGGCACTGAAGCTTTCTTT.

CDR3 loop: CAWGTGVISDGNYGYTF. The CDR3 bases are TGTGCCTGGGGGACAGGGGTTATTTCGGACGGGAACTATGGCTACACCTTC. The V call is TRBV30, the J call TRBJ1-2; TRBD1 matches 10 bases. This CDR3 is 17 amino acids long. Germline trimming cut 5 bases from V and 2 bases from J; bases unmatched to any gene: 14. Germline loops: CDR1 GTSNPN, CDR2 SVGIG (reference sequence).

The chain has TRBV7-2 and TRBJ1-2; D might be TRBD1 (5 bases). CDR1 is SGHTA, CDR2 FQGNSA, per germline. The ends were cut back, 5 bases at V and 5 bases at J, with 15 bases in the middle. This CDR3 is built from 14 residues. This CDR3 reads CASSLRRDSYGYTF. CDR3 DNA: TGTGCCAGCAGCCTACGACGGGACTCATATGGCTACACCTTC.